The clone carrying this T cell receptor beta chain was detected only a few times. Its specificity is unknown. The CDR3 extends over 17 amino acids. The V gene's germline CDR1 is LNHNV and CDR2 YYDKDF (reference sequence). V dropped 0 bases and J dropped 4 bases, with 18 bases sitting between them. The isolated RNA, all of it, was reverse transcribed, so expressed TCRB transcripts were what got sequenced. Sequenced by immunoSEQ multiplex PCR; TCRdb stores in-frame clones only, minus some. The table shows roughly 340,000 clones, with over 10% occurring only once. This entry comes from a study of beta chain features in type 1 diabetes. Overall study results and limits: There was a moderate but significant shortening of TCRB CDR3s in all four CD4+ subsets of Type 1 diabetes patients.

The chain recombines TRBV15 with TRBJ1-1, with a tentative D call TRBD1 (6 bases). What was sequenced was naive CD4+ T cells from blood. This TCR came from a woman aged 18-35 years with type 1 diabetes. CDR3 in amino acids: CATSRDWGEGGATEAFF. Written as DNA, the CDR3 is TGTGCCACCAGCAGAGATTGGGGTGAAGGGGGGGCCACTGAAGCTTTCTTT.